A single sample gave rise to the 21 T cell receptor beta chains below, sequenced in a study of graft-versus-host responses after intestinal transplantation. Processing was applied to graft tissue in order to liberate intraepithelial and lamina propria lymphocytes. TCRdb's copy holds only in-frame clones and misses some; the assay was immunoSEQ multiplex PCR. The sample holds 7,500 or so clones, about 84% seen once. Sequenced material: ileum tissue, taken around 120 days after transplant. The origin of the receptors is a human patient who received an intestinal transplant, so some T cells may come from the graft donor.

The chain couples TRBV4-1 to TRBJ1-2; TRBD1 is a possible D gene (5 bases). This CDR3 spans 17 amino acids. The germline CDR1 and CDR2 sequences are MGHRA and YSYEKL. V lost 0 bases to trimming and J lost 4 bases, with 18 bases between them. The CDR3 nucleotides read TGCGCCAGCAGCCAAGATTTAAGTGGCAGGGCGGGCTATGGCTACACCTTC. This gives the protein CASSQDLSGRAGYGYTF.

This clone was seen once. This sequence joins TRBV18 and TRBJ2-6; D is undetermined. Germline V gives CDR1 KGHSH, CDR2 LQKENI. This CDR3 comprises 15 residues. Trimming stripped 6 bases from V and 0 bases from J, with 9 bases between. The CDR3 nucleotides are TGTGCCAGCTCCCATTCATACTCTGGGGCCAACGTCCTGACTTTC. This translates into CASSHSYSGANVLTF. Full variable domain (remainder filled in from reference TRBV18 and TRBJ2-6): NAGVMQNPRHLVRRRGQEARLRCSPMKGHSHVYWYRQLPEEGLKFMVYLQKENIIDESGMPKERFSAEFPKEGPSILRIQQVVRGDSAAYFCASSHSYSGANVLTFGAGSRLTVL.

This chain connects TRBV4-2 to TRBJ1-2; D gene uncertain. Per germline, CDR1 LGHNA and CDR2 YNFKEQ. The CDR3 contains 14 residues. V shed 0 bases and J shed 0 bases, with 5 bases lying between them. CDR3 sequence reads: CASSQDLANYGYTF. The CDR3 nucleotides read TGTGCCAGCAGCCAAGATCTGGCTAACTATGGCTACACCTTC.

This clone turned up a few times. CDR3 sequence: CASSILAGGRNEQFF. CDR3 nucleotide sequence: TGTGCCAGTAGTATTCTAGCGGGAGGGAGGAATGAGCAGTTCTTC. This rearrangement joins TRBV19 to TRBJ2-1; 12 bases fit TRBD2. V shed 3 bases, J shed 7 bases, and the junction held 4 bases outside the gene matches. The germline CDR1 and CDR2 sequences are LNHDA and SQIVND (reference sequence). This CDR3 region has 15 residues.

The chain uses TRBV7-9 and TRBJ2-1, with D perhaps TRBD1 (5 bases). Per the germline V gene, CDR1 is SEHNR and CDR2 is FQNEAQ (reference sequence). The CDR3 length is 12 residues. V was shortened by 1 base and J by 8 bases, with 6 bases between the two germline ends. The CDR3 protein is CASSLGRDEQFF. The CDR3 coding sequence is TGTGCCAGCAGCTTAGGCAGGGATGAGCAGTTCTTC.

This chain joins TRBV4-1 and TRBJ2-3; the D call may be TRBD1 or TRBD2 (5 bases each). Germline values: CDR1 MGHRA, CDR2 YSYEKL. The V and J ends lost 1 base and 1 base respectively, with 12 bases between them. The CDR3 has 16 residues. The CDR3 reads CASSQAPGRRTDTQYF. CDR3 sequence (DNA): TGCGCCAGCAGCCAAGCGCCGGGACGACGCACAGATACGCAGTATTTT.

The chain has TRBV7-6 and TRBJ2-1, with D unresolved. V lost 3 bases and J lost 7, with 7 bases in between. Germline CDR1 is SGHVS and CDR2 is FNYEAQ. CDR3 length equals 12 residues. This CDR3 is CASSFIANEQFF. The CDR3 DNA reads as TGTGCCAGCAGCTTTATTGCGAATGAGCAGTTCTTC.

The CDR3 sequence is CASSLATGAKYEQYF. In DNA, the CDR3 is TGTGCCAGCAGCTTGGCGACAGGGGCCAAATACGAGCAGTACTTC. The rearrangement joins TRBV5-5 to TRBJ2-7; 8 bases are a match to TRBD1. After removal of 0 bases from V and 4 bases from J, the junction contained 6 bases not matched to a gene. The CDR3 length is 15 residues. Germline V gene sequence: CDR1 SGHKS, CDR2 YYEKEE (reference sequence).

The rearrangement uses TRBV6-4 and TRBJ2-7, with no clear D. Germline CDR1 is MRHNA and CDR2 is SNTAGT. The CDR3 is 14 residues long. Trimming took off 2 bases at V and 8 bases at J, with 16 bases between the two ends. As DNA, the CDR3 is TGTGCCAGCAGTGACGTGGGCCCCCAGGCCCAGCAGTACTTC. This encodes CASSDVGPQAQQYF.

This chain links TRBV5-4 with TRBJ2-5; D possibly corresponds to TRBD2 (5 bases). CDR1 is SGHNT, CDR2 YYREEE, per germline (reference sequence). The length of the CDR3 is 16 residues. V was trimmed by 2 bases and J by 5 bases, leaving 19 bases between them. The CDR3 loop reads CASSFRGLAWRETQYF. CDR3 nucleotides: TGTGCCAGCAGCTTCCGCGGACTGGCCTGGAGGGAGACCCAGTACTTC.

The rearrangement joins TRBV2 to TRBJ2-7; 10 bases line up with TRBD1. Germline V CDR1 and CDR2: SNHLY, FYNNEI. The V and J ends lost 2 bases and 9 bases, in that order; junction bases with no gene match: 7. The CDR3 is made up of 14 amino acids. The CDR3 sequence: CASSEWDRGYGQYF. The CDR3 region has the DNA TGTGCCAGCAGTGAATGGGACAGGGGTTATGGGCAGTACTTC.

Turning to this clone: Relative to the germline gene, one junction end is altered; a read error may explain this. The sample carries other DNA sequences with the same CDR3. The chain links TRBV19 to TRBJ1-1; a possible D gene is TRBD1 (5 bases). The CDR3 covers 15 residues. CDR1 and CDR2 (germline): LNHDA, SQIVND (reference sequence). For the CDR3, the DNA is TGTGCCAGTACCTCGACCAGGGACTCTTACACTGAAGCTTTTTTT. It yields the protein CASTSTRDSYTEAFF.

The chain has TRBV7-3 and TRBJ1-6; D may be TRBD1 (6 bases). The CDR3 spans 14 residues. V lost 4 bases and J 6 bases, leaving 10 bases between the germline ends. CDR1 SGHTA and CDR2 FQGTGA come from the germline V gene. The CDR3 sequence: CASSSGQSNSPLHF. In DNA form, the CDR3 reads TGTGCCAGCAGCTCGGGACAATCTAATTCACCCCTCCACTTT. Using reference TRBV7-3 and TRBJ1-6 for the parts outside the CDR3, the full variable domain is GAGVSQTPSNKVTEKGKYVELRCDPISGHTALYWYRQSLGQGPEFLIYFQGTGAADDSGLPNDRFFAVRPEGSVSTLKIQRTERGDSAVYLCASSSGQSNSPLHFGNGTRLTVT.

The J gene is TRBJ1-2, the V gene TRBV5-4; D may be TRBD1 (6 bases). CDR1 is SGHNT, CDR2 YYREEE, per germline (reference sequence). This CDR3 comprises 15 residues. The V end lost 0 bases, the J end lost 2 bases, and 11 bases lay between the germline ends. CDR3 coding DNA: TGTGCCAGCAGCTTGGGTCGGGGGGCGAACTATGGCTACACCTTC. This encodes CASSLGRGANYGYTF.

The chain employs TRBV18 and TRBJ2-3; D unresolved. Between the trimmed V and J ends, which lost 6 bases and 0 bases, there was a span of 16 bases. This CDR3 has 16 residues. Germline lookup yields CDR1 KGHSH and CDR2 LQKENI. The CDR3, as DNA: TGTGCCAGCTCTTATTGGCAGACGTCTAGCACAGATACGCAGTATTTT. This encodes CASSYWQTSSTDTQYF.

The rearrangement uses TRBV2 and TRBJ1-6; D gene ambiguous. Germline-derived CDR1 and CDR2 are SNHLY and FYNNEI. V was clipped by 5 bases and J by 5 bases, with 7 bases between them. The length of the CDR3 is 13 residues. Written as DNA, the CDR3 is TGTGCCAGCAGTCCTTGGGATAATTCACCCCTCCACTTT. Translation: CASSPWDNSPLHF.

The sample holds a few counts of this clone. V gene TRBV4-2 combines with J gene TRBJ2-3; no clear D gene. Germline V lookup: CDR1 LGHNA, CDR2 YNFKEQ. The CDR3 contains 13 residues. V gave up 2 bases and J gave up 1 base, with 4 bases separating them. CDR3 residues: CASSQTRTDTQYF. The CDR3 DNA reads TGTGCCAGCAGCCAAACCCGCACAGATACGCAGTATTTT.

This clone turned up a few times. The chain joins TRBV10-2 to TRBJ2-5; 9 bases map to TRBD2. Germline loops: CDR1 WSHSY, CDR2 SAAADI. V dropped 5 bases and J dropped 1; count of bases not matched to a gene: 5. The CDR3 spans 15 residues. The CDR3 DNA is TGCGCCAGCAGTTTGAGCGGGGGGCGCCAAGAGACCCAGTACTTC. Translating gives CASSLSGGRQETQYF.

This clone was counted between two and nine times. The chain employs TRBV5-3 and TRBJ1-1, with D possibly being TRBD1 (6 bases). TRBV5-3 is labeled an ORF, and its function is uncertain. There are 20 residues in the CDR3. Deletions cut 2 bases from V and 0 bases from J, with 26 bases between. CDR3 amino acids: CARSLMDSSPLPNLNTEAFF. CDR3 DNA: TGTGCCAGAAGCTTAATGGACAGTTCCCCTCTACCCAATTTGAACACTGAAGCTTTCTTT.

The rearrangement links TRBV2 to TRBJ1-2; the D gene is possibly TRBD1 (6 bases). Germline loops: CDR1 SNHLY, CDR2 FYNNEI. This CDR3 spans 13 amino acids. Trimming took off 4 bases at V and 2 bases at J, with 8 bases between the two ends. The CDR3 protein is CASSVGQNYGYTF. CDR3 nucleotide sequence: TGTGCCAGCAGTGTAGGACAGAACTATGGCTACACCTTC.

V is TRBV11-2 and J is TRBJ2-3, with D perhaps TRBD1 (5 bases). This CDR3 contains 16 residues. Trimming took 5 bases from V and 2 from J, leaving 17 bases between them. CDR1 SGHAT and CDR2 FQNNGV come from the germline V gene. CDR3: CASSPAAGSLTDTQYF. The CDR3, as DNA: TGTGCCAGCAGCCCCGCCGCAGGGTCCCTCACAGATACGCAGTATTTT.